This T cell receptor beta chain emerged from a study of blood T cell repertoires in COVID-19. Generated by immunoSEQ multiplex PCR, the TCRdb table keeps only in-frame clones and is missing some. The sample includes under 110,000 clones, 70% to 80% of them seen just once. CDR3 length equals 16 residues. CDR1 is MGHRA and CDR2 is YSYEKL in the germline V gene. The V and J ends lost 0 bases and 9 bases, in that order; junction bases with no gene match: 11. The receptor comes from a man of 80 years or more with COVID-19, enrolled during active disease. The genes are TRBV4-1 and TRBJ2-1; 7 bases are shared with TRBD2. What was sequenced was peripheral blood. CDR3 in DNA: TGCGCCAGCAGCCAAGATCGGGCTAGCGGTGGCGGTGAGCAGTTCTTC. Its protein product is CASSQDRASGGGEQFF.